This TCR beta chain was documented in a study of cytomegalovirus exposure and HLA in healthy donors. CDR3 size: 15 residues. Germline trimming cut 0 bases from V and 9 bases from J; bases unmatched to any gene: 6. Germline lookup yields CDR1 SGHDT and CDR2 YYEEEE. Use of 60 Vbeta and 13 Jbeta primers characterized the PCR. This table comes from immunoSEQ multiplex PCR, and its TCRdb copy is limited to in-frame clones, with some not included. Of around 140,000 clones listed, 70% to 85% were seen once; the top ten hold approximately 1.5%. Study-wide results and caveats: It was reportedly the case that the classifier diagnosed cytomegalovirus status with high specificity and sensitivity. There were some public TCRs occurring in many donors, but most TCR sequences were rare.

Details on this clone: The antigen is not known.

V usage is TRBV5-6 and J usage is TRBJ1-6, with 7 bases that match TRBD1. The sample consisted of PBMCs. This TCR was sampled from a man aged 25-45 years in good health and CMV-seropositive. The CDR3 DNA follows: TGTGCCAGCAGCTTGGGACAGGGCCTAACTTCACCCCTCCACTTT. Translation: CASSLGQGLTSPLHF.